Listed below are T cell receptor beta chains from one sample, sequenced in a study of PD-L1 blockade in urothelial cancer. The repertoire was sequenced with immunoSEQ multiplex PCR; TCRdb's copy has only in-frame clones and lacks some. The sample consists of over 65,000 clones, under 90% of them appearing once. Specimen: PBMCs, collected around atezolizumab (anti-PD-L1) treatment. Receptor source: an older man with urothelial cancer. Both conserved end residues are part of each CDR3. Fields, in order: V gene, J gene, D gene, clone size, CDR3 protein, CDR3 DNA. The D gene is left open where the match is weak. Size is stated for part of the rows, as once, few or many counts, or as a class when the clone is expanded.

TRBV11-1	TRBJ2-3	-	-	CASSKPRPSLATRTDTQYF	TGTGCCAGCAGCAAACCCCGGCCCTCCCTAGCGACCCGCACAGATACGCAGTATTTT
TRBV11-2	TRBJ1-4	-	-	CASSLTYNEKLFF	TGTGCCAGCAGCTTAACCTATAATGAAAAACTGTTTTTT
TRBV19	TRBJ2-3	-	-	CASSGDVDTQYF	TGTGCCAGTAGCGGAGATGTGGATACGCAGTATTTT
TRBV6-5	TRBJ2-7	-	-	CASSRPGLKAYEQYF	TGTGCCAGCAGCCGACCGGGACTCAAAGCCTACGAGCAGTACTTC
TRBV21-1	TRBJ1-2	-	-	CASSIGAPGGDYGYTF	TGTGCCAGCAGCATTGGGGCGCCGGGGGGCGACTATGGCTACACCTTC
TRBV7-8	TRBJ2-5	-	-	CASSVSGETQYF	TGTGCCAGCAGCGTCTCGGGGGAGACCCAGTACTTC
TRBV27	TRBJ2-5	-	-	CASSDGGRYQETQYF	TGTGCCAGCAGTGATGGCGGAAGGTACCAAGAGACCCAGTACTTC
TRBV10-3	TRBJ2-6	TRBD1	-	CAMTPGTGSSGANVLTF	TGTGCCATGACCCCGGGGACAGGCTCCTCTGGGGCCAACGTCCTGACTTTC
TRBV19	TRBJ2-7	-	-	CASSAGTGYEQYF	TGTGCCAGTAGTGCCGGGACTGGCTACGAGCAGTACTTC
TRBV28	TRBJ2-3	TRBD2	-	CASSLQLAGTDTQYF	TGTGCCAGCAGTTTACAGCTAGCGGGCACAGATACGCAGTATTTT
TRBV4-1	TRBJ1-2	-	once	CASSQVGRGDYGYTF	TGCGCCAGCAGCCAAGTCGGTCGGGGTGACTATGGCTACACCTTC
TRBV5-1	TRBJ2-1	TRBD2	-	CASSTRTSGGSSYNEQFF	TGCGCCAGCAGCACACGGACTAGCGGGGGGAGCTCCTACAATGAGCAGTTCTTC